This T cell receptor (beta chain) was obtained from a study of blood T cells in healthy people across ages. The overall study: Capture via template switching afforded approximately one barcoded beta molecule per two T cells.

Per the germline V gene, CDR1 is SGDLS and CDR2 is YYNGEE. V lost 3 bases and J 5 bases, leaving 11 bases between the germline ends. The CDR3 length is 13 residues. This clonotype was detected many times. For the second PCR, which ran for about 6 to 11 cycles, a sample-barcoded 5' primer and a J-beta primer mix were used. TCRdb redid the calling of the 5' RACE reads with MiXCR, one entry per CDR3 protein. The table records fewer than 800,000 distinct CDR3 sequences, 49% of them present only once. Caucasian individuals from Russia who were healthy and aged about 6 to 100 acted as donors. Each donor supplied ten milliliters of peripheral blood.

This TCR was recovered from a woman between 55 and 75 years old in good health. Sequenced input: blood. The V call is TRBV9, the J call TRBJ1-2; no reliable D call. The CDR3 nucleotides read TGTGCCAGCAGCGCTGGCGGAGGGTATGGCTACACCTTC. Amino acids: CASSAGGGYGYTF.